A single sample gave rise to the 27 T cell receptor beta chains below, sequenced in a study of OX40 agonist ivuxolimab in advanced cancers. Some clones are missing from TCRdb's copy, which holds only in-frame ones; the method was immunoSEQ multiplex PCR. The sample consists of some 70,000 clones, approximately 90% of them appearing once. The material sequenced was CD4+ or CD8+ T cells sorted from blood, taken in a trial of the OX40 agonist ivuxolimab. The receptors were sampled from an adult with an advanced solid tumor such as melanoma, head and neck, liver or kidney cancer.

The rearrangement links TRBV4-1 to TRBJ2-4; a possible D gene is TRBD2 (7 bases). V was shortened by 2 bases and J by 0 bases, with 14 bases between the two germline ends. The germline V gene encodes CDR1 MGHRA and CDR2 YSYEKL. The CDR3 totals 17 residues. For the CDR3, the DNA is TGCGCCAGCAGCCAAACCTCCCGGGGGGCAGCCAAAAACATTCAGTACTTC. The encoded protein is CASSQTSRGAAKNIQYF.

The chain is built from TRBV7-9 and TRBJ2-3, with D possibly being TRBD1 (5 bases). Germline V gene lookup returns CDR1 SEHNR and CDR2 FQNEAQ (reference sequence). V lost 11 bases to trimming and J lost 0 bases, with 15 bases between them. There are 14 residues in the CDR3. The CDR3 DNA is TGTGCCGTTTCGACAGTGCTAAGCACAGATACGCAGTATTTT. It is translated as CAVSTVLSTDTQYF.

The chain has TRBV9 and TRBJ2-3; TRBD1 might be the D (6 bases). The CDR3 contains 17 residues. Trimming stripped 3 bases from V and 0 bases from J, with 17 bases between. CDR1 is SGDLS and CDR2 is YYNGEE in the germline V gene. CDR3 protein: CASSARTLTGSTDTQYF. The DNA for the CDR3 is TGTGCCAGCAGCGCCCGCACCCTGACAGGCAGCACAGATACGCAGTATTTT.

The V gene is TRBV11-2, the J gene TRBJ2-7; D possibly corresponds to TRBD2 (5 bases). Germline lookup yields CDR1 SGHAT and CDR2 FQNNGV. The CDR3 consists of 15 residues. The germline V and J ends were trimmed by 4 bases and 0 bases, with 13 bases remaining between them. DNA of the CDR3: TGTGCCAGCAGCTACCACCCGGGGAGCTCCTACGAGCAGTACTTC. Translated, it gives CASSYHPGSSYEQYF. The full variable domain, rest sourced from reference TRBV11-2 and TRBJ2-7, is EAGVAQSPRYKIIEKRQSVAFWCNPISGHATLYWYQQILGQGPKLLIQFQNNGVVDDSQLPKDRFSAERLKGVDSTLKIQPAKLEDSAVYLCASSYHPGSSYEQYFGPGTRLTVT.

V gene TRBV11-2 combines with J gene TRBJ2-1, with D unresolved. Deletions cut 0 bases from V and 4 bases from J, with 7 bases between. Germline CDR1 SGHAT, CDR2 FQNNGV. This CDR3 comprises 14 residues. The CDR3 sequence is CASSLEIEYNEQFF. The CDR3 bases are TGTGCCAGCAGCTTAGAGATAGAGTACAATGAGCAGTTCTTC.

The genes are TRBV9 and TRBJ1-1; D is ambiguous. This CDR3 comprises 13 residues. The germline CDR1 and CDR2 sequences are SGDLS and YYNGEE. V was cut by 0 bases and J by 4 bases, with 7 bases left in between. Here the CDR3 reads CASSVGASTEAFF. CDR3 nucleotide sequence: TGTGCCAGCAGCGTAGGAGCGAGCACTGAAGCTTTCTTT.

The chain has TRBV6-1 and TRBJ2-7; the D gene is possibly TRBD1 (6 bases). V shed 7 bases and J shed 2 bases, with 15 bases lying between them. Germline values: CDR1 MNHNS, CDR2 SASEGT. The CDR3 spans 14 residues. The CDR3 spells CASMTGKVPYEQYF. In DNA, the CDR3 is TGTGCCAGCATGACAGGCAAGGTTCCCTACGAGCAGTACTTC.

The V call is TRBV28, the J call TRBJ2-5; D gene unclear. CDR3 length equals 12 residues. V lost 6 bases to trimming and J lost 5 bases, with 10 bases between them. Germline loops: CDR1 MDHEN, CDR2 SYDVKM. This chain's CDR3 is CASRLSWETQYF. The CDR3 nucleotides are TGTGCCAGCAGGCTTTCATGGGAGACCCAGTACTTC.

V gene TRBV29-1 combines with J gene TRBJ1-2; possibly TRBD1 for D (5 bases). The CDR3 covers 12 residues. Deletions cut 5 bases from V and 2 bases from J, with 9 bases between. Germline assignment: CDR1 SQVTM and CDR2 ANQGSEA. In nucleotides, the CDR3 is TGCAGCGTTAGGGACGCAAACTATGGCTACACCTTC. Its translation is CSVRDANYGYTF.

This chain links TRBV11-1 with TRBJ2-5; D unclear. The V end lost 1 base, the J end lost 5 bases, and 11 bases lay between the germline ends. The length of the CDR3 is 14 residues. CDR1 is SGHAT and CDR2 is FQDESV in the germline V gene (reference sequence). The CDR3 loop reads CASSLGVHQETQYF. The CDR3 DNA sequence: TGTGCCAGCAGCTTAGGAGTTCATCAGGAGACCCAGTACTTC.

The rearrangement joins TRBV5-1 to TRBJ2-3; tentative D call: TRBD2 (6 bases). CDR1 is SGHRS and CDR2 is YFSETQ in the germline V gene. Deletions cut 0 bases from V and 4 bases from J, with 12 bases between. This CDR3 is 15 amino acids long. CDR3 residues: CASSLGLEVSDTQYF. CDR3 DNA sequence: TGCGCCAGCAGCTTGGGACTAGAGGTGTCAGATACGCAGTATTTT. The entire variable domain, with the rest obtained from reference TRBV5-1 and TRBJ2-3, is as follows: KAGVTQTPRYLIKTRGQQVTLSCSPISGHRSVSWYQQTPGQGLQFLFEYFSETQRNKGNFPGRFSGRQFSNSRSEMNVSTLELGDSALYLCASSLGLEVSDTQYFGPGTRLTVL.

This chain uses TRBV28 with TRBJ2-1, with 7 bases aligning to TRBD1. Germline CDR1 reads MDHEN; CDR2 reads SYDVKM. V lost 8 bases and J lost 1; bases outside the gene matches: 8. The CDR3 has 15 amino acids. The CDR3 reads CASYGLDRSYNEQFF. The CDR3 DNA follows: TGTGCCAGCTACGGGTTGGACAGGTCCTACAATGAGCAGTTCTTC.

The J gene is TRBJ1-5, the V gene TRBV5-6, with TRBD1 identical over 7 bases. The ends lost 0 bases at V and 3 bases at J; junction bases unmatched: 6. The CDR3 length is 16 residues. Germline V lookup: CDR1 SGHDT, CDR2 YYEEEE. DNA of the CDR3: TGTGCCAGCAGCTTGGAGTCAGGGGGTCACAATCAGCCCCAGCATTTT. Translating gives CASSLESGGHNQPQHF. The whole variable domain, remainder taken from reference TRBV5-6 and TRBJ1-5, is DAGVTQSPTHLIKTRGQQVTLRCSPKSGHDTVSWYQQALGQGPQFIFQYYEEEERQRGNFPDRFSGHQFPNYSSELNVNALLLGDSALYLCASSLESGGHNQPQHFGDGTRLSIL.

The chain combines TRBV10-3 with TRBJ1-1; D uncertain. Trimming pared 8 bases from V and 2 bases from J, leaving 15 bases between. There are 14 residues in the CDR3. Germline CDR1 ENHRY, CDR2 SYGVKD. CDR3 protein: CAIGRRTDNTEAFF. The CDR3 DNA follows: TGTGCCATCGGGCGGCGGACCGATAACACTGAAGCTTTCTTT.

The chain uses TRBV19 and TRBJ2-2; weak D call: TRBD2 (6 bases). The germline CDR1 and CDR2 sequences are LNHDA and SQIVND (reference sequence). The CDR3 covers 14 residues. Trimming took off 5 bases at V and 1 base at J, with 8 bases between the two ends. In DNA, the CDR3 is TGTGCCAGTAGTGGTAGCGGGAACACCGGGGAGCTGTTTTTT. Its translation is CASSGSGNTGELFF.

This sequence joins TRBV11-3 and TRBJ1-3; D is undetermined. This CDR3 is built from 16 residues. V dropped 2 bases and J dropped 1 base, with 12 bases sitting between them. The germline V gene has CDR1 SGHNT and CDR2 YENEEA. The CDR3 DNA sequence: TGTGCCAGCAGCTTAAGACCGTTGGAGTCTGGAAACACCATATATTTT. Protein: CASSLRPLESGNTIYF.

The V call is TRBV20-1, the J call TRBJ2-1; unclear D gene. The germline gives CDR1 DFQATT, CDR2 SNEGSKA (reference sequence). V gave up 3 bases and J gave up 2 bases, with 2 bases separating them. CDR3 length equals 11 residues. The CDR3 region is CSASTYNEQFF. The DNA for the CDR3 is TGCAGTGCTAGCACCTACAATGAGCAGTTCTTC.

The genes are TRBV5-5 and TRBJ2-7, with D maybe TRBD1 (6 bases). The CDR3 has 13 residues. Trimming removed 2 bases from V and 2 bases from J, with 8 bases in between. CDR1 and CDR2 from the germline V gene are SGHKS and YYEKEE (reference sequence). The CDR3 DNA reads as TGTGCCAGCAGCTTCACAGGGACCTACGAGCAGTACTTC. Translation: CASSFTGTYEQYF. The variable domain in full, completed from reference TRBV5-5 and TRBJ2-7, reads DAGVTQSPTHLIKTRGQQVTLRCSPISGHKSVSWYQQVLGQGPQFIFQYYEKEERGRGNFPDRFSARQFPNYSSELNVNALLLGDSALYLCASSFTGTYEQYFGPGTRLTVT.

V and J are TRBV2 and TRBJ1-2, with TRBD1 identical over 8 bases. Trimming removed 8 bases from V and 5 bases from J; junction bases left unmatched: 13. The V gene's germline CDR1 is SNHLY and CDR2 FYNNEI. The CDR3 has 15 residues. CDR3 DNA: TGTGCCAGCGGAGCCGAGCAGGGGGCGTTTTATGGCTACACCTTC. It is translated as CASGAEQGAFYGYTF.

The rearrangement uses TRBV10-1 and TRBJ2-1, with a tentative D call TRBD2 (6 bases). With 2 bases removed from V and 7 bases from J, the gap between germline ends came to 12 bases. Germline V gene sequence: CDR1 WNHNN, CDR2 SYGVQD (reference sequence). CDR3 length: 14 amino acids. As DNA, the CDR3 is TGCGCCAGCAGTGAGCCGGGACTCCGTAATGAGCAGTTCTTC. It encodes CASSEPGLRNEQFF.

The chain recombines TRBV1 with TRBJ2-7; TRBD2, as called in the table, went unchecked against the DNA. TRBV1 is annotated as a pseudogene. The CDR3 is 15 residues long. The chain's CDR3 is CTSSQASMCGYEQYF. The CDR3 DNA sequence: TGCACCAGCAGCCAAGCCTCTATGTGCGGGTACGAGCAGTACTTC.

The rearrangement uses TRBV19 and TRBJ1-1; 9 positions agree with TRBD1. The CDR3 is 14 amino acids. V shed 3 bases, J shed 4 bases, and the junction held 3 bases outside the gene matches. In germline, CDR1 is LNHDA, CDR2 SQIVND (reference sequence). In DNA, the CDR3 is TGTGCCAGTAGTATTAGACAGGGGGGCACTGAAGCTTTCTTT. It yields the protein CASSIRQGGTEAFF.

This clone appeared a single time. V and J are TRBV7-2 and TRBJ2-3; 8 bases agree with TRBD1. This CDR3 contains 13 residues. V lost 6 bases and J lost 9; bases outside the gene matches: 8. Germline loops: CDR1 SGHTA, CDR2 FQGNSA. The CDR3 loop is CASRAGQGGTQYF. As DNA, the CDR3 is TGTGCCAGCAGAGCAGGACAGGGCGGAACGCAGTATTTT.

This clone turned up a few times. V and J are TRBV7-9 and TRBJ2-7; tentatively, D is TRBD1 (5 bases). Trimming pared 2 bases from V and 1 base from J, leaving 9 bases between. The CDR3 is 14 residues long. Germline CDR1 is SEHNR and CDR2 is FQNEAQ (reference sequence). CDR3 in amino acids: CASSLQQESYEQYF. CDR3 nucleotide sequence: TGTGCCAGCAGCTTACAACAGGAGTCCTACGAGCAGTACTTC.

The CDR3: CASSPLGTYEQYF. CDR3 DNA: TGTGCCAGCAGTCCCCTAGGAACCTACGAGCAGTACTTC. This rearrangement joins TRBV4-2 to TRBJ2-7, with D unclear. CDR1 is LGHNA, CDR2 YNFKEQ, per germline. The CDR3 covers 13 residues. The germline V and J ends were trimmed by 6 bases and 2 bases, with 11 bases remaining between them.

The V gene is TRBV28, the J gene TRBJ2-5; 7 nucleotides line up with TRBD2. V was pared by 6 bases and J by 4 bases, with 5 bases of the junction left unmatched. The CDR3 has 13 residues. The V gene's germline CDR1 is MDHEN and CDR2 SYDVKM. DNA for the CDR3: TGTGCCAGCAGGAGCGGGATGGGAGAGACCCAGTACTTC. As protein: CASRSGMGETQYF.

J is TRBJ2-4 and V is TRBV19, with 7 positions matching TRBD1. After removal of 6 bases from V and 13 bases from J, the junction contained 15 bases not matched to a gene. The length of the CDR3 is 14 residues. Germline loops: CDR1 LNHDA, CDR2 SQIVND (reference sequence). CDR3 nucleotides: TGTGCCAGTAGCCCAACCCCTGGGACAGAAGTACAGTACTTC. This codes for CASSPTPGTEVQYF.